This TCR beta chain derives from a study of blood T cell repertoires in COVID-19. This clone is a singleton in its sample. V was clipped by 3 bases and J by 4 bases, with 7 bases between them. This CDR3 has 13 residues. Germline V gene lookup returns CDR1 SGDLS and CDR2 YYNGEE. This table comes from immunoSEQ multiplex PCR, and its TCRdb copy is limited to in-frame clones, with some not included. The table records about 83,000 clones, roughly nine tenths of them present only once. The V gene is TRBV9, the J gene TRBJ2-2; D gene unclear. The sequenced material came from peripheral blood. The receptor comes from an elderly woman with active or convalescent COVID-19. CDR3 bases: TGTGCCAGCAGCGCCCGAGGCACCGGGGAGCTGTTTTTT. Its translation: CASSARGTGELFF. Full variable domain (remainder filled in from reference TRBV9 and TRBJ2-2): DSGVTQTPKHLITATGQRVTLRCSPRSGDLSVYWYQQSLDQGLQFLIQYYNGEERAKGNILERFSAQQFPDLHSELNLSSLELGDSALYFCASSARGTGELFFGEGSRLTVL.